The 13 T cell receptor beta chains below all came from one sample that was sequenced in a study of spatial heterogeneity in lung cancer. Described time point: sample taken at primary tumor resection. Unsorted whole RNA from tumor, nontumor lung or frozen PBMC underwent sequencing. TCRdb analysed the 5' RACE reads with MiXCR anew, one entry per CDR3 protein. The sample shows fewer than 55,000 distinct CDR3 sequences, 7.6% of them seen only once. The sequencing used PBMCs, collected at surgery. These receptors originate from a female donor with early-stage non-small cell lung cancer.

There are a few counts of this clonotype. V and J are TRBV2 and TRBJ2-3, with D perhaps matching TRBD2 (5 bases). Looked up from germline, CDR1 is SNHLY and CDR2 is FYNNEI. V was shortened by 5 bases and J by 2 bases, with 8 bases between the two germline ends. CDR3 length equals 13 residues. In nucleotides, the CDR3 is TGTGCCAGCAGTCCCGGGAACACAGATACGCAGTATTTT. This sequence encodes CASSPGNTDTQYF.

This clonotype came up a few times. CDR3 sequence reads: CASSDWRNEQFF. The CDR3 region has the DNA TGTGCCAGCAGTGATTGGCGCAATGAGCAGTTCTTC. The chain couples TRBV2 to TRBJ2-1; D is unresolved. The germline V gene encodes CDR1 SNHLY and CDR2 FYNNEI. Trimming took 3 bases from V and 6 from J, leaving 6 bases between them. The CDR3 contains 12 residues.

This clonotype occurred a few times. V and J are TRBV23-1 and TRBJ1-4; D gene ambiguous. TRBV23-1 is recorded as an ORF, its role being uncertain. CDR3 length equals 16 residues. Trimming left V 4 bases short and J 5 bases short, with 17 bases between. Written as DNA, the CDR3 is TGCGCCAGCAGTCGACGGTGGCAGGACCAAAATGAAAAACTGTTTTTT. Its protein is CASSRRWQDQNEKLFF.

This clonotype was seen a handful of times. V usage is TRBV24-1 and J usage is TRBJ2-1; no clear D gene. The germline gives CDR1 KGHDR, CDR2 SFDVKD. V dropped 8 bases and J dropped 0 bases, with 10 bases sitting between them. The CDR3 has 14 amino acids. This CDR3 reads CATILHPSYNEQFF. The CDR3 DNA reads TGTGCCACCATCCTACACCCCTCCTACAATGAGCAGTTCTTC.

This clonotype was counted at least ten times. The rearrangement links TRBV19 to TRBJ1-5; 8 nucleotides agree with TRBD1. The CDR3 covers 19 residues. Germline V CDR1 and CDR2: LNHDA, SQIVND (reference sequence). V was clipped by 3 bases and J by 0 bases; unmatched bases: 13. The CDR3 DNA reads TGTGCCAGTAGTATTCTTCCGGACAGGGTTCTCTCTAGCAATCAGCCCCAGCATTTT. This codes for CASSILPDRVLSSNQPQHF.

There are many counts of this clonotype. The rearrangement links TRBV29-1 to TRBJ1-2; 7 positions agree with TRBD1. Germline CDR1 SQVTM, CDR2 ANQGSEA. This CDR3 is 12 amino acids long. V shed 6 bases and J 3 bases; nucleotides not matched to a gene: 4. CDR3 DNA: TGCAGCGTCGACCAGGGGGACTATGGCTACACCTTC. Amino acids: CSVDQGDYGYTF.

Comment on this clonotype: It may be a read error: a sequence one base away is much more abundant. The chain is built from TRBV20-1 and TRBJ2-2, with 10 bases lining up with TRBD2. This CDR3 contains 17 residues. Germline assignment: CDR1 DFQATT and CDR2 SNEGSKA (reference sequence). DNA for the CDR3: TGCAGTGCTAGCCATCGTAGCGGGGGGCCACGTACCGGGGAGCTGTGTTTT. Translated, it gives CSASHRSGGPRTGELCF.

This clonotype was seen many times. The V and J genes are TRBV19 and TRBJ1-2; unclear D gene. Germline assignment: CDR1 LNHDA and CDR2 SQIVND (reference sequence). The CDR3 is 13 residues long. V was trimmed by 6 bases and J by 4 bases, leaving 12 bases between them. The CDR3 bases are TGTGCCAGTAGGTCCCGGGGTCGCTATGGCTACACCTTC. The encoded protein is CASRSRGRYGYTF.

This clonotype was recorded at least ten times. DNA for the CDR3: TGTGCCTGGAACCCAGGGGGCGGCACCGGGGAGCTGTTTTTT. It specifies CAWNPGGGTGELFF. The genes are TRBV30 and TRBJ2-2; 8 bases fit TRBD1. The CDR3 is 14 residues long. After removal of 4 bases from V and 4 bases from J, the junction contained 5 bases not matched to a gene. Looked up from germline, CDR1 is GTSNPN and CDR2 is SVGIG (reference sequence).

This clonotype was detected a few times. The chain uses TRBV27 and TRBJ2-5; TRBD2 aligns across 9 bases. CDR1 and CDR2 from the germline V gene are MNHEY and SMNVEV (reference sequence). Trimming cost V 6 bases and J 4 bases; bases outside gene matches: 9. This CDR3 has 15 amino acids. In DNA, the CDR3 is TGTGCCAGCAGAGCGCGGGGGGGGAAAGGAGAGACCCAGTACTTC. Translating gives CASRARGGKGETQYF.

The rearrangement uses TRBV10-3 and TRBJ2-7; 8 bases line up with TRBD2. Germline V CDR1 and CDR2: ENHRY, SYGVKD. Losses at the gene ends were 7 bases for V and 7 bases for J; bases not matched to a gene: 6. This CDR3 has 12 amino acids. The CDR3 DNA follows: TGTGCCATCAAAACCCCGGGGGGGGAGCAGTACTTC. Protein: CAIKTPGGEQYF.

In this sample, this clonotype turned up many times. The chain couples TRBV6-1 to TRBJ1-1, with D unresolved. CDR3 size: 15 residues. The V gene lost 3 bases and the J gene lost 8 bases, with 19 bases spanning the gap. CDR1 MNHNS and CDR2 SASEGT come from the germline V gene. DNA of the CDR3: TGTGCCAGCAGTGACGTCTTTTCCGGCAGGAAAGAAGCTTTCTTT. It yields the protein CASSDVFSGRKEAFF.

This clonotype was counted only a few times. The rearrangement uses TRBV12-3 or TRBV12-4 and TRBJ1-1, with 8 bases that match TRBD1. Trimming removed 11 bases from V and 14 bases from J; junction bases left unmatched: 16. The CDR3 extends over 12 amino acids. CDR3 protein: CAAGQAGPSAFF. Written as DNA, the CDR3 is TGTGCCGCGGGACAGGCCGGCCCCTCCGCCTTCTTT.